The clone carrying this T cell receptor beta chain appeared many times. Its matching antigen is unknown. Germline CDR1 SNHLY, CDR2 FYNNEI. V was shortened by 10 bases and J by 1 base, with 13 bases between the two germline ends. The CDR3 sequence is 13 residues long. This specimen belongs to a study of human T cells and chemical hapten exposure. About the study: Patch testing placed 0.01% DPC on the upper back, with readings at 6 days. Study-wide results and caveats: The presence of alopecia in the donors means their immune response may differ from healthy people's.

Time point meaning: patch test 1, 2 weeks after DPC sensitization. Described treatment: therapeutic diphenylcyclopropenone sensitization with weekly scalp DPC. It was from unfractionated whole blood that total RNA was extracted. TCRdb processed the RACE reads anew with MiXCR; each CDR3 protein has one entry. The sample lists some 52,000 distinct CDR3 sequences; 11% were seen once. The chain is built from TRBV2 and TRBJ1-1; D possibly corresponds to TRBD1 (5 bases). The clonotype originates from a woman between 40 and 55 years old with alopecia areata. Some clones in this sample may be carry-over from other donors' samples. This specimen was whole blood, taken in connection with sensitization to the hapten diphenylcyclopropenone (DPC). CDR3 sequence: CATSRGRNTEAFF. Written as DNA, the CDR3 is TGTGCCACCTCTCGGGGGAGGAACACTGAAGCTTTCTTT.